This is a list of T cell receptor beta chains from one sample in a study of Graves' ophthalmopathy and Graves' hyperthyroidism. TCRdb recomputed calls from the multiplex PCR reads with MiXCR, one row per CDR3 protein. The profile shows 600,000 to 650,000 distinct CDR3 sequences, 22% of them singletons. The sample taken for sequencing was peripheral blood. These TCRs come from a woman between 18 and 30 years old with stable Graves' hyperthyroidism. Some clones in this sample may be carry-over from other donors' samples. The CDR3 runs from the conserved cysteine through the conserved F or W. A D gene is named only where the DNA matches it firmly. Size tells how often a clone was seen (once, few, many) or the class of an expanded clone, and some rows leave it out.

TGCAGTGCTAGGGGCGGGGGACAGCCCCAGCATTTT	CSARGGGQPQHF	NA	TRBV20-1	TRBJ1-5	NA
TGTGCCTGGAGTGTACGGGGGGCGGGTACTGAAGCTTTCTTT	CAWSVRGAGTEAFF	NA	TRBV30	TRBJ1-1	NA
TGCAGCGTCGCCAGAGGGACAGGGGATTTGAGTGAGCAGTACTTC	CSVARGTGDLSEQYF	many	TRBV29-1	TRBJ2-7	TRBD1
TGTGCCAGTAGGGGTCACGGGGGAAAGGGCACTGAAGCTTTCTTT	CASRGHGGKGTEAFF	many	TRBV19	TRBJ1-1	NA
TGCAGTGCAAGCCCCGGACAGGGAATTACTGAAGCTTTCTTT	CSASPGQGITEAFF	few	TRBV20-1	TRBJ1-1	TRBD1
TGTGCCAGCAGCCAGACAGGCCCCCCGAACTATGGCTACACCTTC	CASSQTGPPNYGYTF	NA	TRBV7-9	TRBJ1-2	NA
TGTGCCATCAGGGAAGGCAATCAGCCCCAGCATTTT	CAIREGNQPQHF	many	TRBV10-3	TRBJ1-5	NA
TGTGCCAGTAGAGCCGCCCATTCACCCCTCCACTTT	CASRAAHSPLHF	many	TRBV19	TRBJ1-6	NA
TGTGCCAGCAGTGGCCCAACGGGCCCCTACGAGCAGTACTTC	CASSGPTGPYEQYF	many	TRBV28	TRBJ2-7	NA
TGTGCCAGCAGCCCTGGGCGGGGGTTCGTCGTCGAGCAGTACTTC	CASSPGRGFVVEQYF	many	TRBV3-1	TRBJ2-7	TRBD2
TGCAGTGCCCCCGGGACAGGGGAAACTGAAGCTTTCTTT	CSAPGTGETEAFF	many	TRBV20-1	TRBJ1-1	TRBD1
TGTGCCAGCAGCCAAGAGAGGGGCAGGGGGCAAGAGACCCAGTACTTC	CASSQERGRGQETQYF	NA	TRBV3-1	TRBJ2-5	TRBD1
TGCGCCAGCAGCTTGGGAGAATACAGCACTGAAGCTTTCTTT	CASSLGEYSTEAFF	NA	TRBV5-1	TRBJ1-1	NA
TGTGCCAGCAGCTTAGGAGTGAACAAGCGTAGGGCCGAGCAGTACTTC	CASSLGVNKRRAEQYF	few	TRBV11-2	TRBJ2-7	NA
TGTGCCACCAGCGGCGGGACAGGGGAGCCTTATAGCAATCAGCCCCAGCATTTT	CATSGGTGEPYSNQPQHF	many	TRBV15	TRBJ1-5	TRBD1
TGTGCCAGTAGTAGCCAGTATCAGCCCCAGCATTTT	CASSSQYQPQHF	many	TRBV19	TRBJ1-5	NA
TGCAGTGCTAGCCGAAGAGCCGGGAACACTGAAGCTTTCTTT	CSASRRAGNTEAFF	many	TRBV20-1	TRBJ1-1	NA
TGCGCCAGCAGACTTGAGCTTTCGTTTTACGAGCAGTACTTC	CASRLELSFYEQYF	many	TRBV5-1	TRBJ2-7	NA
TGTGCCAGCAGTCTATCCGGGACTAGCGGAAGAAACACCGGGGAGCTGTTTTTT	CASSLSGTSGRNTGELFF	few	TRBV6-2/TRBV6-3	TRBJ2-2	TRBD2
TGCGCCAGCAGCGCCGGACAGGGGCGAACTGAAGCTTTCTTT	CASSAGQGRTEAFF	many	TRBV5-1	TRBJ1-1	TRBD1
TGTGCCAGCAGCTCCTGGGCCGCGGCCGAGACCCAGTACTTC	CASSSWAAAETQYF	NA	TRBV9	TRBJ2-5	NA
TGTGCCTGGAGTGTAGCTAGGGGGCTTGGTGGCTACACCTTC	CAWSVARGLGGYTF	NA	TRBV30	TRBJ1-2	TRBD1
TGTGCCACCAGTGATACCGGGACTAGCCCCGAGACCCAGTACTTC	CATSDTGTSPETQYF	NA	TRBV24-1	TRBJ2-5	TRBD2
TGCAGTGCTAGTAAGAGAGAGTTTAGCAATCAGCCCCAGCATTTT	CSASKREFSNQPQHF	many	TRBV20-1	TRBJ1-5	NA
TGTGCCATCAGCGAAACTTCACCCTACGAGCAGTACTTC	CAISETSPYEQYF	many	TRBV10-3	TRBJ2-7	NA
TGTGCCACCCGCGGACAGTCCAATCAGCCCCAGCATTTT	CATRGQSNQPQHF	NA	TRBV2	TRBJ1-5	NA
TGCAGCGTTGAATCTGGGTTAGCCAAAAACATTAAGTACTTC	CSVESGLAKNIKYF	NA	TRBV29-1	TRBJ2-4	NA
TGTGCCAGTAGCGACCCGTGGGGAGTCACTGAAGCTTTCTTT	CASSDPWGVTEAFF	few	TRBV19	TRBJ1-1	NA
TGCAGCGTCATCCCCTCAGGGGGCGCTTCCACCGGGGAGCTGTTTTTT	CSVIPSGGASTGELFF	few	TRBV29-1	TRBJ2-2	TRBD1
TGTGCCAGACTACATGGAGGCACTGAAGCTTTCTTT	CARLHGGTEAFF	many	TRBV2	TRBJ1-1	NA
TGCGCCAGCAGCTTGGTTGCTAGCGCGGACTCTGGGGCCAACGTCCTGACTTTC	CASSLVASADSGANVLTF	few	TRBV5-1	TRBJ2-6	NA
TGTGCCAGCAGCTTAGTGCATAACACAGGGGTTCATGGCTACACCTTC	CASSLVHNTGVHGYTF	many	TRBV7-2	TRBJ1-2	TRBD1
TGCGCCAGCAGCCTCGTTCTCCCCTGGTATAGCCCCTATAATTCACCCCTCCACTTT	CASSLVLPWYSPYNSPLHF	NA	TRBV5-1	TRBJ1-6	NA
TGCGCCAGCAGCCGAAGACTAGCGCCCGCCGGAGGTACGAGCGAGCAGTACTTC	CASSRRLAPAGGTSEQYF	few	TRBV5-1	TRBJ2-7	TRBD2
TGTGCCAGCAGTTACTCGACTAGCGGCCCGAGCACAGATACGCAGTATTTT	CASSYSTSGPSTDTQYF	few	TRBV6-2/TRBV6-3	TRBJ2-3	TRBD2
TGTGCCAGCAGTCCTCAGGACAGGGTCAACTATGGCTACACCTTC	CASSPQDRVNYGYTF	NA	TRBV28	TRBJ1-2	TRBD1
TGTGCCAGCAGTATCAGGGGCACTGAAGCTTTCTTT	CASSIRGTEAFF	many	TRBV28	TRBJ1-1	NA
TGTGCCAGCAATCAGGACAGGGGGGACTATGGCTACACCTTC	CASNQDRGDYGYTF	NA	TRBV9	TRBJ1-2	TRBD1
TGTGCCAGCAGTCCCGGACAGCCTAGGGACACCCAGTACTTC	CASSPGQPRDTQYF	many	TRBV2	TRBJ2-5	NA
TGTGCCCGGACCCATCGGAGTTCACCCCTCCACTTT	CARTHRSSPLHF	many	TRBV30	TRBJ1-6	NA
TGTGCCAGCAGGGACAGGGTTAGCTATGGCTACACCTTC	CASRDRVSYGYTF	many	TRBV27	TRBJ1-2	TRBD1
TGTGCCAGCAGTTACTCGAGCTCACCTGGGGAGACCCAGTACTTC	CASSYSSSPGETQYF	many	TRBV6-5	TRBJ2-5	NA
TGTGCCAGCAGTTACATGGGGGGCGACGGCACTGAAGCTTTCTTT	CASSYMGGDGTEAFF	NA	TRBV6-2/TRBV6-3	TRBJ1-1	NA
TGTGCCAGCAGCCACGTGAACAGGGAGGACTATGGCTACACCTTC	CASSHVNREDYGYTF	NA	TRBV3-1	TRBJ1-2	NA
TGTGCCAGCAGCTTAGGGGGAAACTGGGCACAGGACACTGAAGCTTCCTTT	CASSLGGNWAQDTEASF	many	TRBV7-2	TRBJ1-1	NA
TGTGCCAGCAGCTTAGGAGTGGCCGGGTCCCAGTACTTC	CASSLGVAGSQYF	many	TRBV11-2	TRBJ2-5	NA
TGCAGCGTTGAAGATGGGGGTTCCTACGAGCAGTACTTC	CSVEDGGSYEQYF	many	TRBV29-1	TRBJ2-7	NA
TGCAGTGCTAGAGATAGTTTCGGACAGTTCCCTTTCCTCGACTATGGCTACACCTTC	CSARDSFGQFPFLDYGYTF	NA	TRBV20-1	TRBJ1-2	NA
TGCAGTGCTAGCGTCCGGTCCTGGTTCCAAGAGACCCAGTACTTC	CSASVRSWFQETQYF	many	TRBV20-1	TRBJ2-5	NA
TGTGCCAGCAGCCCTGGGGACAGGGGACCGAACACTGAAGCTTTCTTT	CASSPGDRGPNTEAFF	many	TRBV7-6	TRBJ1-1	TRBD1
TGTGCCAGCAGTCCCAACGGACTATTACAAGAGACCCAGTACTTC	CASSPNGLLQETQYF	many	TRBV27	TRBJ2-5	NA
TGTGCCAGCAGTGAAGGAGGGGGACAGGGTCCCTATAGCAATCAGCCCCAGCATTTT	CASSEGGGQGPYSNQPQHF	many	TRBV6-1	TRBJ1-5	TRBD1
TGTGCCAGCAGCTTAGAACAGGGGTCCTACGAGCAGTACTTC	CASSLEQGSYEQYF	many	TRBV7-2	TRBJ2-7	TRBD1